The clone carrying this TCR beta chain is a singleton in its sample. The sample originates from a study of blood T cell repertoires in COVID-19. Original data processing: Estimation of nucleated cell counts relied on the amplification of reference gene primers. Only in-frame clones appear in the TCRdb table, and some are missing; sequencing was by immunoSEQ multiplex PCR. D and trimming come from the DNA, and the V and J calls and clone size come from that table. There are about 210,000 clones in the sample; 75% to 90% occur only once, and around a tenth lies in the top ten. V gave up 5 bases and J gave up 2 bases; unmatched junction bases: 8. The CDR3 length is 14 residues. Germline loops: CDR1 SQVTM, CDR2 ANQGSEA.

What was sequenced was PBMCs or T cells enriched from blood (not recorded which). The V gene is TRBV29-1, the J gene TRBJ2-7; 8 bases map to TRBD1. The TCR comes from a man in his forties who had recovered from COVID-19. CDR3 sequence (DNA): TGCAGCGTTCTTGACAGGGGCACAACCTACGAGCAGTACTTC. Residues: CSVLDRGTTYEQYF.